This T cell receptor beta chain was sequenced for a study of cytomegalovirus exposure and HLA in healthy donors. Study details: Earlier, approximately 190 million T cells were analyzed, and 90 million to 140 million unique TCR beta sequences were found among them.

Broader study findings: Among the sequence variants, a highly shared cluster was likely an artifact of sequencing. Cytomegalovirus status, reportedly, was diagnosed with high specificity and sensitivity by the classifier.

A multiplex PCR was run with 60 Vbeta primers and 13 Jbeta primers. Profiled with immunoSEQ multiplex PCR; TCRdb holds only in-frame clones, not every one. The sample contains 180,000 or so clones, 75% to 90% of which appear only once. Per the germline V gene, CDR1 is SGHRS and CDR2 is YFSETQ. The CDR3 consists of 13 residues. The J segment lost 4 bases and the V segment lost 4 bases, leaving 3 bases of the junction unmatched. As concerns this clone: The antigen is unknown.

Sequenced: PBMCs. The genes are TRBV5-1 and TRBJ2-5; TRBD1 matches at 8 bases. This TCR came from a woman between 25 and 40 years old in good health and CMV-seronegative. This chain's CDR3 is CASSPTGGETQYF. CDR3 nucleotides: TGCGCCAGCAGCCCTACAGGGGGAGAGACCCAGTACTTC.